The present entry profiles one TCR beta chain with its context. This CDR3 comprises 14 residues. Germline CDR1 reads SNHLY; CDR2 reads FYNNEI. With 8 bases removed from V and 0 bases from J, the gap between germline ends came to 11 bases. Study processing details: It was from reference gene primer amplification that nucleated cell counts were estimated. Using immunoSEQ multiplex PCR, the repertoire was profiled, and TCRdb retains in-frame clones only, with some absent. That table furnishes V, J and clone size, whereas the DNA furnished D and trimming. The sample lists 50,000 to 70,000 clones; 80% to 90% were seen once. The source of the sample is a study of blood T cell repertoires in COVID-19.

Input material: peripheral blood. The chain carries TRBV2 and TRBJ1-3; no clear D. The source is a man in his 60s with acute or convalescent COVID-19. CDR3 nucleotide sequence: TGTGCCAGCGATCCCAACTACTCTGGAAACACCATATATTTT. This sequence encodes CASDPNYSGNTIYF.